These 10 T cell receptor beta chains were sequenced from one sample in a study of cytotoxic CD8 clonotypes in ibrutinib-treated CLL. Produced via immunoSEQ multiplex PCR; TCRdb's table is partial and in-frame only. The sample includes about 120,000 clones, 58% of them seen just once. The sample was PBMCs, taken after 24 months of ibrutinib treatment. These receptors were obtained from a human donor with chronic lymphocytic leukemia.

The V gene is TRBV7-3, the J gene TRBJ1-6, with 10 bases that match TRBD1. The CDR3 consists of 15 residues. V was clipped by 3 bases and J by 7 bases; unmatched bases: 3. The germline CDR1 and CDR2 sequences are SGHTA and FQGTGA. The CDR3 nucleotides are TGTGCCAGCAGCTTCCAGGGACAGGGGAATTCACCCCTCCACTTT. It specifies CASSFQGQGNSPLHF.

The rearrangement joins TRBV7-6 to TRBJ2-7; TRBD2 matches at 8 bases. Looked up from germline, CDR1 is SGHVS and CDR2 is FNYEAQ. The CDR3 loop spans 11 amino acids. Unmatched junction bases numbered 3, after V lost 8 bases and J lost 6 bases. CDR3 loop: CASAAGGEQYF. As DNA, the CDR3 is TGTGCCAGCGCGGCGGGGGGCGAGCAGTACTTC.

The chain employs TRBV29-1 and TRBJ1-4, with unresolved D. Trimming removed 5 bases from V and 6 bases from J, with 10 bases in between. The germline gives CDR1 SQVTM, CDR2 ANQGSEA. The CDR3 covers 12 residues. As DNA, the CDR3 is TGCAGCGTTCAAATATCGGATGAAAAACTGTTTTTT. Its protein is CSVQISDEKLFF.

This clone turned up a few times. The J gene is TRBJ1-4, the V gene TRBV5-1; TRBD1 matches 9 bases. The CDR3 is made up of 17 amino acids. Germline CDR1 and CDR2: SGHRS and YFSETQ. V was pared by 0 bases and J by 10 bases, with 13 bases of the junction left unmatched. The DNA of the CDR3 is TGCGCCAGCAGCTTGGGTTCATCGGACAGGGGTCTTGGAAAACTGTTTTTT. Encoded protein: CASSLGSSDRGLGKLFF.

This chain links TRBV19 with TRBJ2-3; tentative D call: TRBD1 (6 bases). The V end lost 7 bases, the J end lost 2 bases, and 13 bases lay between the germline ends. Looked up from germline, CDR1 is LNHDA and CDR2 is SQIVND (reference sequence). The CDR3 runs 14 residues. CDR3 nucleotides: TGTGCCAGTAAACCGGGACAAACCACAGATACGCAGTATTTT. This gives the protein CASKPGQTTDTQYF.

V is TRBV6-5 and J is TRBJ2-5; 9 bases line up with TRBD2. From germline, CDR1 is MNHEY and CDR2 SVGAGI. J was trimmed by 4 bases and V by 6 bases; bases with no gene match: 9. This CDR3 region has 15 residues. CDR3 sequence reads: CASRVMAGGLETQYF. CDR3 sequence (DNA): TGTGCCAGCAGGGTTATGGCGGGGGGGCTAGAGACCCAGTACTTC.

The chain carries TRBV4-1 and TRBJ2-1; D not certain. V lost 0 bases, J lost 0 bases, and 6 bases lay in between. Germline V gives CDR1 MGHRA, CDR2 YSYEKL. There are 15 residues in the CDR3. DNA for the CDR3: TGCGCCAGCAGCCAAGAAGGTAGCTCCTACAATGAGCAGTTCTTC. Encoded protein: CASSQEGSSYNEQFF.

The CDR3 DNA sequence: TGTGCCAGCAGCTTAGCAGGATTGAACACTGAAGCTTTCTTT. Protein sequence: CASSLAGLNTEAFF. This sequence joins TRBV7-9 and TRBJ1-1; D ambiguous. Germline assignment: CDR1 SEHNR and CDR2 FQNEAQ (reference sequence). The CDR3 spans 14 residues. Trimming cost V 0 bases and J 0 bases, with 5 bases left between them.

In this sample, this clone turned up a few times. The V and J genes are TRBV27 and TRBJ2-5; D is unresolved. This CDR3 region has 13 residues. Trimming removed 8 bases from V and 5 bases from J, with 15 bases in between. Germline loops: CDR1 MNHEY, CDR2 SMNVEV (reference sequence). CDR3 region: CASGSPLVETQYF. The CDR3 nucleotides are TGTGCCAGCGGATCCCCTCTCGTGGAGACCCAGTACTTC.

J is TRBJ2-7 and V is TRBV19; D may be TRBD1 (7 bases). The CDR3 contains 14 residues. The germline gives CDR1 LNHDA, CDR2 SQIVND (reference sequence). V lost 5 bases to trimming and J lost 2 bases, with 13 bases between them. Written as DNA, the CDR3 is TGTGCCAGTAGTCCCCCAGGGGGGACCTACGAGCAGTACTTC. Encoded protein: CASSPPGGTYEQYF. Full variable domain (outside the CDR3, taken from reference TRBV19 and TRBJ2-7): DGGITQSPKYLFRKEGQNVTLSCEQNLNHDAMYWYRQDPGQGLRLIYYSQIVNDFQKGDIAEGYSVSREKKESFPLTVTSAQKNPTAFYLCASSPPGGTYEQYFGPGTRLTVT.